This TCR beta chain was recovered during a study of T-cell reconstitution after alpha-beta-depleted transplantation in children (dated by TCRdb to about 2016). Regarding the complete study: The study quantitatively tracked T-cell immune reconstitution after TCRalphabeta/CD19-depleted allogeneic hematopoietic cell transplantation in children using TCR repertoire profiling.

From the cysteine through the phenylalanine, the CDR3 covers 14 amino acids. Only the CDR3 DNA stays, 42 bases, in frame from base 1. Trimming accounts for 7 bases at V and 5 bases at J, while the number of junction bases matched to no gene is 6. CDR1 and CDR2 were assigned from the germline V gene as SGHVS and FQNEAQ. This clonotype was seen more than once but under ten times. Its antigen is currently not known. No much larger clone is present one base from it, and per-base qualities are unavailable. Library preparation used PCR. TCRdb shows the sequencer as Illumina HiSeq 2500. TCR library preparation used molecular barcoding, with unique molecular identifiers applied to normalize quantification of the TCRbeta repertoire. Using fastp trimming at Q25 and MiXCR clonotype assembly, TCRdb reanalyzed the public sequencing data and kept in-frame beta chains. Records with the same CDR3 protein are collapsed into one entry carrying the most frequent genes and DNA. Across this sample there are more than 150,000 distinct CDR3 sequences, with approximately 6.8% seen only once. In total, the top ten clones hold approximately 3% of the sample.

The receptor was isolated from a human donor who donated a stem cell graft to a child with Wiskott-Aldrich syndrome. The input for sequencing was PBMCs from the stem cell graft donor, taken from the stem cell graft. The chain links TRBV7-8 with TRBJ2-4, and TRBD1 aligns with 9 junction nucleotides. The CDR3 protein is CASNLDRGENIQYF. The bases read TGTGCCAGCAACCTGGACAGGGGAGAAAACATTCAGTACTTC.